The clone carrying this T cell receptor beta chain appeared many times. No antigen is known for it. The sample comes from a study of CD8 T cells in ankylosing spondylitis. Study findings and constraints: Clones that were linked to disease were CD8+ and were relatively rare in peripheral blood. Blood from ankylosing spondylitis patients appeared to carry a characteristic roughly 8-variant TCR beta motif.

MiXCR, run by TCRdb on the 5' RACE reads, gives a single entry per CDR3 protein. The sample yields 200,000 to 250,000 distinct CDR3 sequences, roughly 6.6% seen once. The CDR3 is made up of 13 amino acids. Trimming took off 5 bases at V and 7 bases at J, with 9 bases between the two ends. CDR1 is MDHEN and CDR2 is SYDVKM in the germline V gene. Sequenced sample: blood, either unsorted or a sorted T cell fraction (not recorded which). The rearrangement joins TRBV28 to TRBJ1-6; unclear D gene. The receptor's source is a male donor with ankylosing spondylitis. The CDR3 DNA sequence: TGTGCCAGCAGTCTGGACCTAAATTCACCCCTCCACTTT. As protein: CASSLDLNSPLHF.